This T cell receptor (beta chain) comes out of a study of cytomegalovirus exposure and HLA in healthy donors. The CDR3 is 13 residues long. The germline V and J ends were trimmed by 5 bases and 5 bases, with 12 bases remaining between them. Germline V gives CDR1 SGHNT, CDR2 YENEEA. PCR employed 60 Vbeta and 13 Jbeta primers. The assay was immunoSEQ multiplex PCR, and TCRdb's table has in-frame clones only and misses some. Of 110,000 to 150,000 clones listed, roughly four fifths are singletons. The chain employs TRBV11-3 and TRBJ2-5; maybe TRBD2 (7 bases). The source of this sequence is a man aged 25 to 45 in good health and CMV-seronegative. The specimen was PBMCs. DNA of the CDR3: TGTGCCAGCAGCCAAGGGGGGGGTGAGACCCAGTACTTC. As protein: CASSQGGGETQYF. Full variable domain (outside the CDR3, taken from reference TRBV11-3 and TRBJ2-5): EAGVVQSPRYKIIEKKQPVAFWCNPISGHNTLYWYLQNLGQGPELLIRYENEEAVDDSQLPKDRFSAERLKGVDSTLKIQPAELGDSAVYLCASSQGGGETQYFGPGTRLLVL.